This T cell receptor (beta chain) was identified in a study of blood T cell repertoires in COVID-19. About the research overall: Sites in the United States, Italy and Spain provided acute and convalescent COVID-19 samples. T cells, B-cell-depleted T cells, or PBMCs supplied cDNA or gDNA.

V was clipped by 6 bases and J by 4 bases, with 10 bases between them. Germline values: CDR1 KGHSH, CDR2 LQKENI. The CDR3 is 13 amino acids. In the study's own analysis: From reference gene primer amplification, estimates of nucleated cell counts were derived. TCRdb's copy holds only in-frame clones and misses some; the assay was immunoSEQ multiplex PCR. V, J and clone size are those of that table, while D and trimming were read from the DNA. Altogether some 200,000 clones are present, 84% being singletons, with the ten largest covering about 10%. The rearrangement uses TRBV18 and TRBJ1-3; TRBD1 is a possible D gene (6 bases). The source of this sequence is a man aged 50 to 59 with active or convalescent COVID-19. Sequencing was done on a sample of peripheral blood. In nucleotides, the CDR3 is TGTGCCAGCTCGCAGGGGCTGGGAAACACCATATATTTT. It translates to CASSQGLGNTIYF.